This TCR beta chain was identified in a study of blood T cell repertoires in COVID-19 (TCRdb year 2020). Background for the entire study: Collaborator samples came from the United States, Italy and Spain and covered acute and convalescent phases of COVID-19. The samples were drawn from the first 160 participants of the ongoing ImmuneRACE study and from over a thousand subjects provided by 6 global collaborators. The repertoires were released in a freely available public database meant as a resource for research on the immune response to SARS-CoV-2. Deeply sampled blood TCRbeta repertoires from subjects exposed to, actively infected with, or recovered from COVID-19 were included in the dataset. HLA class I and class II types, where available, came from metadata supplied by the sample provider rather than from assay-based typing. Nearly every sample came with metadata listing a de-identified subject ID, COVID-19 status, age in years and sex. The material from the prospective study consisted of cDNA or gDNA derived from T cells, B-cell-depleted T cells, or PBMCs.

What the study reported, not specific to this receptor: Clinical and demographic metadata were provided uncurated, with the amount varying by source and participant.

This clone has a single count. Its antigen has not been determined. Base-call qualities are not available, and no considerably larger clone is one nucleotide away. V is pared back by 4 bases and J by 2 bases, with 14 bases lying between the germline termini. Reading from cysteine to phenylalanine, the CDR3 counts 15 amino acids. This entry keeps only the CDR3 DNA: 45 bases, framed from base 1. CDR1 LGHNA and CDR2 YSLEER were looked up in the germline V gene. Whole blood was collected in K2EDTA tubes by collaborating institutions according to the institutions' own protocols. For TCRbeta analysis, collaborators shipped samples in one of three forms: frozen whole blood, isolated PBMCs, or DNA extracted from either of those sample types. TCRbeta CDR3 regions were amplified from genomic DNA using the immunoSEQ Assay, a bias-controlled multiplex PCR. The source study handled its data this way. The number of nucleated cells in each sample was estimated from the amplification of reference gene primers within the assay. To quantify the absolute abundance of each unique TCRbeta CDR3 rearrangement, sequence reads were collapsed and filtered. Productive Simpson clonality was computed per sample as the square root of Simpson's diversity index over productive rearrangements. TCRdb took over this immuneACCESS table, retaining in-frame rearrangements with V and J assigned. Such tables are incomplete; in checked studies, under half of the missing clones stem from an unresolved V gene, and the remainder is unexplained. V, J and clone size are those of that table, while D and trimming were read from the DNA. The sample table contains some 150,000 clones; only one count was recorded for about four fifths of them. The top ten constitute under 4.5% of the sample.

This receptor was obtained from a woman in her sixties with acute or convalescent COVID-19. Recombination connected TRBV4-3 to TRBJ1-2; the D gene is possibly TRBD1, with 6 bases matching. Sample: peripheral blood. The DNA reads as follows: TGCGCCAGCAGCCGAAACAGGGTGGGAAACTATGGCTACACCTTC. It is translated as CASSRNRVGNYGYTF.